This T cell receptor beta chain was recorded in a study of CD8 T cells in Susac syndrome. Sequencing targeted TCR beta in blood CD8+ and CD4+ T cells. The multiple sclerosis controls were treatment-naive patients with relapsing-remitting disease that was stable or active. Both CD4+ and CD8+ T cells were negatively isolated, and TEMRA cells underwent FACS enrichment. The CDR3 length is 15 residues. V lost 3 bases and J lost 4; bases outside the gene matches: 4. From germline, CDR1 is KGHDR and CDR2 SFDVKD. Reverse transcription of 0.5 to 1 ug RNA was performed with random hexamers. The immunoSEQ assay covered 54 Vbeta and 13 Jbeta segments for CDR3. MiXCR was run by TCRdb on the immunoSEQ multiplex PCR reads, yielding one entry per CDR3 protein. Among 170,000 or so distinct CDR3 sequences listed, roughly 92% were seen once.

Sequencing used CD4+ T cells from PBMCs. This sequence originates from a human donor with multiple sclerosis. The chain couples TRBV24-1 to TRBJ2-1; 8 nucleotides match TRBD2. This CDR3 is CATSDRAGVYNEQFF. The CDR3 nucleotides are TGTGCCACCAGTGATCGAGCGGGAGTTTACAATGAGCAGTTCTTC.